The 5 T cell receptor beta chains given below trace back to one sample, sequenced in a study of T cells after yellow fever vaccination. One entry per CDR3 protein, called by TCRdb with MiXCR from the 5' RACE reads. Of under 400,000 distinct CDR3 sequences listed, around 12% are singletons. The sample consisted of CD4+ T cells sorted from PBMCs, taken 15 days after the yellow fever booster vaccination. The receptor set was obtained from a man younger than 35 who received the YFV17D yellow fever vaccine.

Only a few counts were recorded for this clonotype. The chain carries TRBV6-2 or TRBV6-3 and TRBJ2-7; no clear D. Trimming left V 8 bases short and J 6 bases short, with 14 bases between. CDR1 is MNHEY and CDR2 is SVGEGT in the germline V gene. This CDR3 comprises 12 residues. The CDR3 is CASRQTVGEQYF. The CDR3 bases are TGTGCCAGCCGACAAACGGTGGGCGAGCAGTACTTC.

This clonotype was detected many times. J is TRBJ2-2 and V is TRBV7-3, with 12 positions matching TRBD2. Per the germline V gene, CDR1 is SGHTA and CDR2 is FQGTGA. The CDR3 is made up of 15 amino acids. V lost 6 bases and J lost 6; bases outside the gene matches: 5. The CDR3 here is CASSPLAGGAGELFF. The CDR3 DNA reads TGTGCCAGCAGTCCCCTAGCGGGGGGGGCCGGGGAGCTGTTTTTT. Supplemented by reference TRBV7-3 and TRBJ2-2, the full variable domain reads GAGVSQTPSNKVTEKGKYVELRCDPISGHTALYWYRQSLGQGPEFLIYFQGTGAADDSGLPNDRFFAVRPEGSVSTLKIQRTERGDSAVYLCASSPLAGGAGELFFGEGSRLTVL.

This clonotype has a handful of counts. The chain combines TRBV7-2 with TRBJ2-7; D is tentatively TRBD1 or TRBD2 (5 bases each). Deletions cut 5 bases from V and 0 bases from J, with 8 bases between. The CDR3 covers 13 residues. From germline, CDR1 is SGHTA and CDR2 FQGNSA. The CDR3 region is CASSDGTSYEQYF. The CDR3 bases are TGTGCCAGCAGCGATGGGACCTCCTACGAGCAGTACTTC.

The chain combines TRBV27 with TRBJ2-1; 7 bases are shared with TRBD2. The CDR3 runs 15 residues. The germline V gene has CDR1 MNHEY and CDR2 SMNVEV (reference sequence). V shed 3 bases and J 6 bases; nucleotides not matched to a gene: 8. The CDR3, as DNA: TGTGCCAGCAGTTTGTTCGGACTAGATATCAATGAGCAGTTCTTC. This encodes CASSLFGLDINEQFF.

This clonotype appeared many times. The rearrangement uses TRBV19 and TRBJ1-5; D uncertain. Germline CDR1 and CDR2: LNHDA and SQIVND (reference sequence). This CDR3 region has 13 residues. V was trimmed by 5 bases and J by 5 bases, leaving 10 bases between them. The DNA for the CDR3 is TGTGCCAGTAGTCGGGGTGTGGATCAGCCCCAGCATTTT. It translates to CASSRGVDQPQHF.